The sequence of this T cell receptor (beta chain) was determined in a study of cytomegalovirus exposure and HLA in healthy donors. At the level of the study: There were tens of millions of unique TCRs (from HLA-typed donors) in an early data release.

Between the trimmed V and J ends, which lost 1 base and 4 bases, there was a span of 10 bases. This CDR3 is built from 14 residues. Germline values: CDR1 MNHNS, CDR2 SASEGT. As for this clone: What it binds is unknown.

The PCR ran on 60 Vbeta and 13 Jbeta primers. Original analysis: In a later analysis, 80 million to 100 million unique TCR beta chains included roughly 11 million shared by two or more donors. The repertoire was sequenced with immunoSEQ multiplex PCR; TCRdb's copy has only in-frame clones and lacks some. The V and J calls and clone size were taken over from that table, and D and trimming were inferred from the DNA. The table has about 140,000 clones, approximately 86% seen once; the top ten hold 0.5% to 0.65%. General study findings and limits: Researchers reported in a later analysis that a missense DCLRE1C variant was tied to TCR beta V- and J-gene trimming. The study flagged some 180 TCR beta chains as cytomegalovirus-associated.

This rearrangement joins TRBV6-1 to TRBJ1-2; D might be TRBD1 (6 bases). The source is a woman in her thirties or forties in good health and CMV-seronegative. The sample taken for sequencing was PBMCs. Here the CDR3 DNA reads TGTGCCAGCAGTGAAGGAGGGACACTCTATGGCTACACCTTC. This codes for CASSEGGTLYGYTF.